This T cell receptor (beta chain) was captured in a study of T cell responses to AZD1222 COVID-19 vaccine. General study findings and limits: CD4 TCRs linked to vaccination spanned spike, dominating at 160-218 and 743-854.

Clones were read by immunoSEQ multiplex PCR, and TCRdb kept only the in-frame ones, dropping some. The data contain around 170,000 clones, approximately 90% of them seen just once; the ten biggest clones take up about 1.6%. For this clone: The antigen remains unidentified.

V dropped 0 bases and J dropped 3 bases, with 15 bases sitting between them. CDR3 length equals 16 residues. From germline, CDR1 is MNHNY and CDR2 SVGAGI (reference sequence). The input for sequencing was peripheral blood, taken on day 0 of AZD1222 vaccination. This clonotype was obtained from an adult in good health. The chain uses TRBV6-6 and TRBJ2-7, with D perhaps matching TRBD1 (5 bases). The CDR3 reads CASSYSVDNTLYEQYF. DNA for the CDR3: TGTGCCAGCAGTTACTCGGTGGACAATACCCTCTACGAGCAGTACTTC.